One sample yielded the 32 T cell receptor beta chains listed below, sequenced in a study of blood T cell repertoires in COVID-19. Measured with immunoSEQ multiplex PCR; TCRdb has only the in-frame clones, and not every one. This table has about 24,000 clones, more than 80% appearing once. Sequenced sample: peripheral blood. The receptor source for this set is a woman in her sixties or seventies with COVID-19, enrolled during active disease.

This clone was counted a single time. The V and J genes are TRBV10-3 and TRBJ2-7; D is possibly TRBD1 (6 bases). CDR3 length: 12 residues. In germline, CDR1 is ENHRY, CDR2 SYGVKD. Trimming took off 6 bases at V and 0 bases at J, with 6 bases between the two ends. CDR3 DNA: TGTGCCATCAGAGGGGGCTCCTACGAGCAGTACTTC. This sequence encodes CAIRGGSYEQYF.

On this clone: The sample contains more than one DNA sequence encoding this CDR3. This chain links TRBV7-2 with TRBJ2-2, with TRBD2 identical over 12 bases. After removal of 1 base from V and 3 bases from J, the junction contained 3 bases not matched to a gene. This CDR3 has 17 residues. Germline V gene sequence: CDR1 SGHTA, CDR2 FQGNSA. CDR3 in DNA: TGTGCCAGCAGCTTAGGTCTAGCGGGGGGGTACACCGGGGAGCTGTTTTTT. Translating it yields CASSLGLAGGYTGELFF.

This clone was detected only a few times. The chain is built from TRBV5-1 and TRBJ1-1; perhaps TRBD1 as D (6 bases). The CDR3 has 13 residues. In germline, CDR1 is SGHRS, CDR2 YFSETQ. The V end lost 3 bases, the J end lost 1 base, and 7 bases lay between the germline ends. In DNA, the CDR3 is TGCGCCAGCAGCTCAGGGGCGAACACTGAAGCTTTCTTT. Its translation is CASSSGANTEAFF.

The chain uses TRBV11-3 and TRBJ1-2; 9 bases match TRBD1. This CDR3 is built from 15 residues. The germline gives CDR1 SGHNT, CDR2 YENEEA. After removal of 5 bases from V and 7 bases from J, the junction contained 11 bases not matched to a gene. The CDR3 region has the DNA TGTGCCAGCAGCGGCAACAGGGGGCGCGTGGTTGGCTACACCTTC. This codes for CASSGNRGRVVGYTF.

The chain is built from TRBV7-6 and TRBJ2-5; TRBD2 matches at 9 bases. This CDR3 has 15 amino acids. The V and J ends lost 4 bases and 4 bases, in that order; junction bases with no gene match: 7. Germline-derived CDR1 and CDR2 are SGHVS and FNYEAQ. CDR3 in DNA: TGTGCCAGCAGCTCGCCTAGCGGGGTCTTAGAGACCCAGTACTTC. This encodes CASSSPSGVLETQYF. Looking up the rest from reference TRBV7-6 and TRBJ2-5 gives the full variable domain: GAGVSQSPRYKVTKRGQDVALRCDPISGHVSLYWYRQALGQGPEFLTYFNYEAQQDKSGLPNDRFSAERPEGSISTLTIQRTEQRDSAMYRCASSSPSGVLETQYFGPGTRLLVL.

The chain links TRBV18 to TRBJ2-1, with 9 bases fitting TRBD2. CDR3 size: 14 residues. Trimming cost V 4 bases and J 5 bases; bases outside gene matches: 3. Per the germline V gene, CDR1 is KGHSH and CDR2 is LQKENI. CDR3 sequence: CASSLRTSDNEQFF. CDR3 DNA sequence: TGTGCCAGCTCACTTCGGACTAGCGACAATGAGCAGTTCTTC. Using reference TRBV18 and TRBJ2-1 for the parts outside the CDR3, the full variable domain is NAGVMQNPRHLVRRRGQEARLRCSPMKGHSHVYWYRQLPEEGLKFMVYLQKENIIDESGMPKERFSAEFPKEGPSILRIQQVVRGDSAAYFCASSLRTSDNEQFFGPGTRLTVL.

This chain uses TRBV4-3 with TRBJ1-2; 11 bases agree with TRBD1. With 0 bases clipped from V and 5 bases from J, the junction kept 8 bases outside the gene matches. Germline CDR1 is LGHNA and CDR2 is YSLEER. The CDR3 has 17 residues. CDR3 residues: CASSQDQGTGGRYGYTF. The CDR3 DNA sequence: TGCGCCAGCAGCCAAGACCAGGGGACAGGGGGGAGGTATGGCTACACCTTC.

The chain combines TRBV19 with TRBJ1-2; TRBD1 agrees at 7 bases. Trimming removed 9 bases from V and 6 bases from J; junction bases left unmatched: 7. The CDR3 consists of 12 residues. The germline V gene encodes CDR1 LNHDA and CDR2 SQIVND (reference sequence). The CDR3 DNA reads as TGTGCCAGAAAGGGGGCAAAGGATGGCTACACCTTC. Translating it yields CARKGAKDGYTF.

The gene calls are TRBV24-1 and TRBJ2-1, with 14 bases aligning to TRBD2. V was clipped by 4 bases and J by 12 bases; unmatched bases: 4. The CDR3 is 14 residues long. From germline, CDR1 is KGHDR and CDR2 SFDVKD. The CDR3 here is CATSDGTSGSRQFF. In DNA form, the CDR3 reads TGTGCCACCAGTGACGGGACTAGCGGGAGTAGGCAGTTCTTC.

The rearrangement uses TRBV5-1 and TRBJ1-4, with 11 bases that match TRBD1. J gave up 7 bases and V 4 bases, and 6 bases lay outside the gene matches. The CDR3 has 15 residues. Per germline, CDR1 SGHRS and CDR2 YFSETQ. The CDR3 sequence: CASSASGTGGEKLFF. In DNA form, the CDR3 reads TGCGCCAGCAGCGCCTCCGGGACAGGGGGTGAAAAACTGTTTTTT.

The rearrangement joins TRBV27 to TRBJ2-5; the match to TRBD2 covers 10 bases. Germline lookup yields CDR1 MNHEY and CDR2 SMNVEV (reference sequence). The CDR3 has 16 amino acids. Trimming at V came to 7 bases and at J to 0 bases, leaving 8 bases not matched to a gene. This CDR3 reads CASKRLTSGDQETQYF. The DNA for the CDR3 is TGTGCCAGCAAAAGGTTAACTAGCGGGGACCAAGAGACCCAGTACTTC.

V gene TRBV19 combines with J gene TRBJ2-7, with D possibly TRBD2 on 5 matching bases. Germline V gene sequence: CDR1 LNHDA, CDR2 SQIVND (reference sequence). Trimming took 5 bases from V and 6 from J, leaving 17 bases between them. The CDR3 contains 14 residues. CDR3 DNA: TGTGCCAGTAGTTTCGGCAGGAGGTTCTCCGAGCAGTACTTC. This encodes CASSFGRRFSEQYF.

V is TRBV7-8 and J is TRBJ1-2, with 7 positions matching TRBD1. The CDR3 totals 14 residues. V lost 5 bases, J lost 4 bases, and 7 bases stayed unmatched. Per germline, CDR1 SGHVS and CDR2 FQNEAQ. The CDR3, as DNA: TGTGCCAGCAGCCTAACCGGGGACAGCTATGGCTACACCTTC. Protein sequence: CASSLTGDSYGYTF.

The chain links TRBV7-9 to TRBJ1-2, with D unclear. The germline gives CDR1 SEHNR, CDR2 FQNEAQ (reference sequence). V was cut by 0 bases and J by 0 bases, with 5 bases left in between. The CDR3 consists of 14 residues. Here the CDR3 DNA reads TGTGCCAGCAGCTTAGCGGCCTCTAACTATGGCTACACCTTC. Amino acids: CASSLAASNYGYTF.

V is TRBV24-1 and J is TRBJ1-2; D is unclear. The CDR3 sequence is 14 residues long. V was shortened by 2 bases and J by 5 bases, with 11 bases between the two germline ends. Germline CDR1 and CDR2: KGHDR and SFDVKD. The CDR3 sequence is CATSDSGKVYGYTF. The DNA for the CDR3 is TGTGCCACCAGTGATTCGGGGAAGGTTTATGGCTACACCTTC.

This chain links TRBV4-3 with TRBJ2-2; 7 nucleotides align to TRBD1. The CDR3 extends over 16 amino acids. Germline CDR1 and CDR2: LGHNA and YSLEER. V shed 3 bases and J 6 bases; nucleotides not matched to a gene: 10. CDR3 in DNA: TGCGCCAGCAGCCATACAGGGGCGGAGTCCGCCGGGGAGCTGTTTTTT. The encoded protein is CASSHTGAESAGELFF.

The genes are TRBV12-5 and TRBJ1-1, with D hard to call. CDR1 LGHNT and CDR2 FRNRAP come from the germline V gene. V was trimmed by 1 base and J by 11 bases, leaving 14 bases between them. This CDR3 comprises 13 residues. The CDR3 region has the DNA TGTGCTAGTGGTTTGGGACACCAACTTCACGCTTTCTTT. It encodes CASGLGHQLHAFF.

Note on this clone: The same CDR3 also results from other DNA sequences found in this sample. The CDR3 DNA sequence: TGTGCCAGCAGTTTATCGTCGGGGAACACTGAAGCTTTCTTT. Its protein product is CASSLSSGNTEAFF. This chain joins TRBV27 and TRBJ1-1; D is ambiguous. This CDR3 has 14 amino acids. Germline loops: CDR1 MNHEY, CDR2 SMNVEV (reference sequence). With 0 bases removed from V and 1 base from J, the gap between germline ends came to 6 bases.

This clone occurred a few times. The rearrangement links TRBV6-5 to TRBJ2-1, with 7 bases fitting TRBD2. V shed 2 bases, J shed 6 bases, and the junction held 1 base outside the gene matches. Looked up from germline, CDR1 is MNHEY and CDR2 is SVGAGI. This CDR3 is 13 amino acids long. In DNA form, the CDR3 reads TGTGCCAGCAGTTACGGGGAGGGCAATGAGCAGTTCTTC. Translating it yields CASSYGEGNEQFF.

The V and J genes are TRBV18 and TRBJ2-3; weak D call: TRBD2 (6 bases). The length of the CDR3 is 15 residues. V lost 6 bases and J lost 5, with 18 bases in between. The germline CDR1 and CDR2 sequences are KGHSH and LQKENI. CDR3 amino acids: CASSNGGVLGDTQYF. The CDR3 nucleotides are TGTGCCAGCTCCAACGGGGGTGTCCTTGGAGATACGCAGTATTTT.

The chain combines TRBV4-1 with TRBJ2-7; TRBD2 matches 10 bases. Germline-derived CDR1 and CDR2 are MGHRA and YSYEKL. CDR3 length equals 15 residues. The ends lost 1 base at V and 5 bases at J; junction bases unmatched: 5. DNA of the CDR3: TGCGCCAGCAGCCAAGGGGCTAGCGGGGGAGACGAGCAGTACTTC. It codes for CASSQGASGGDEQYF.

This clone has a handful of counts. The chain employs TRBV19 and TRBJ1-2, with TRBD1 matching 7 bases. J lost 4 bases, V lost 5 bases, and 10 bases had no gene match. The length of the CDR3 is 15 residues. Looked up from germline, CDR1 is LNHDA and CDR2 is SQIVND (reference sequence). The CDR3 nucleotides are TGTGCCAGTAGTCTCAACAGGGGCCCCTCCTATGGCTACACCTTC. This translates into CASSLNRGPSYGYTF.

The chain has TRBV6-6 and TRBJ1-1; D might be TRBD1 (6 bases). The CDR3 sequence is 14 residues long. Per the germline V gene, CDR1 is MNHNY and CDR2 is SVGAGI (reference sequence). V was trimmed by 2 bases and J by 7 bases, leaving 14 bases between them. Here the CDR3 reads CASSYQDSLDEAFF. CDR3 nucleotides: TGTGCCAGCAGTTACCAGGACAGTTTGGATGAAGCTTTCTTT.

The rearrangement links TRBV29-1 to TRBJ1-1; perhaps TRBD1 as D (6 bases). The V gene lost 5 bases and the J gene lost 4 bases, with 11 bases spanning the gap. The CDR3 covers 12 residues. CDR1 and CDR2 from the germline V gene are SQVTM and ANQGSEA. In DNA, the CDR3 is TGCAGCGTTACAGGGCAAGGCACTGAAGCTTTCTTT. Translation: CSVTGQGTEAFF.

This sequence joins TRBV7-2 and TRBJ2-1; 7 bases agree with TRBD1. CDR3 length: 13 residues. CDR1 and CDR2 from the germline V gene are SGHTA and FQGNSA. V lost 3 bases to trimming and J lost 6 bases; unmatched junction nucleotides: 2. The CDR3 bases are TGTGCCAGCAGCTTTTCAGGGGGCAATGAGCAGTTCTTC. Translation: CASSFSGGNEQFF.

The chain links TRBV9 to TRBJ2-1, with 9 positions matching TRBD1. Looked up from germline, CDR1 is SGDLS and CDR2 is YYNGEE. This CDR3 has 15 amino acids. Germline trimming cut 2 bases from V and 10 bases from J; bases unmatched to any gene: 10. CDR3 protein: CASSVNPDRGEEQFF. The CDR3 DNA reads as TGTGCCAGCAGCGTCAACCCGGACAGGGGTGAAGAGCAGTTCTTC.

The chain couples TRBV9 to TRBJ2-5, with D unresolved. Trimming shortened V by 3 bases and J by 4 bases, and 25 bases separated the two germline ends. CDR1 and CDR2 (germline): SGDLS, YYNGEE. The CDR3 totals 18 residues. CDR3 amino acids: CASSDPRKAGALGETQYF. DNA of the CDR3: TGTGCCAGCAGCGACCCGAGGAAGGCCGGCGCCCTAGGAGAGACCCAGTACTTC.

V usage is TRBV6-5 and J usage is TRBJ1-2; possible D gene TRBD1, 5 bases. This CDR3 contains 14 residues. V lost 2 bases and J lost 8, with 15 bases in between. Germline V gene lookup returns CDR1 MNHEY and CDR2 SVGAGI. The CDR3, as DNA: TGTGCCAGCAGTTACGGGGCAGGCAGTGGCGGCTACACCTTC. Protein sequence: CASSYGAGSGGYTF.

The chain recombines TRBV10-1 with TRBJ2-1; the match to TRBD2 covers 9 bases. CDR3 length equals 17 residues. In germline, CDR1 is WNHNN, CDR2 SYGVQD (reference sequence). V dropped 4 bases and J dropped 0; count of bases not matched to a gene: 7. The CDR3 here is CASSGLAGPCSYNEQFF. The CDR3 coding sequence is TGCGCCAGCAGTGGTCTAGCGGGGCCCTGCTCCTACAATGAGCAGTTCTTC.

The chain carries TRBV6-2 or TRBV6-3 and TRBJ1-5; 8 positions agree with TRBD1. This CDR3 spans 15 amino acids. Germline V lookup: CDR1 MNHEY, CDR2 SVGEGT. Trimming took 6 bases from V and 2 from J; bases not matched to a gene: 6. CDR3 protein: CASSPRGLGNQPQHF. CDR3 sequence (DNA): TGTGCCAGCAGCCCCAGGGGGCTTGGCAATCAGCCCCAGCATTTT.

J is TRBJ1-5 and V is TRBV6-1, with D possibly matching TRBD1 (6 bases). CDR1 is MNHNS and CDR2 is SASEGT in the germline V gene. Trimming took 3 bases from V and 1 from J, leaving 16 bases between them. The CDR3 runs to 17 residues. The CDR3 reads CASSDLSYRVSNQPQHF. CDR3 bases: TGTGCCAGCAGTGACTTGTCCTACAGGGTGAGCAATCAGCCCCAGCATTTT.

This clone was detected only once. V gene TRBV19 combines with J gene TRBJ2-7; 11 bases agree with TRBD2. The CDR3 covers 15 residues. V lost 3 bases, J lost 7 bases, and 8 bases stayed unmatched. From germline, CDR1 is LNHDA and CDR2 SQIVND (reference sequence). DNA of the CDR3: TGTGCCAGTAGTATCCAACTAGCGGGGGCAGGGGAGCAGTACGTC. Protein product: CASSIQLAGAGEQYV.